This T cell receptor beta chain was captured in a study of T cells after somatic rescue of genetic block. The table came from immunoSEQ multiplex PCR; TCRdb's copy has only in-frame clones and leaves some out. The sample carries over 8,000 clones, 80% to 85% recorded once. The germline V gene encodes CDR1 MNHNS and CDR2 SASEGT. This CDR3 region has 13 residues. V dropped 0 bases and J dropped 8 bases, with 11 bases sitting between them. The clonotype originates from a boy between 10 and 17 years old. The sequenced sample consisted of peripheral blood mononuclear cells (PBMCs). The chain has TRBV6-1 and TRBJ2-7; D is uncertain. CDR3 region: CASSEAFGRKQYF. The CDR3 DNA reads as TGTGCCAGCAGTGAAGCTTTCGGGCGAAAGCAGTACTTC.